The present entry profiles one TCR beta chain with its context. This entry comes from a study of shared T cell receptors in the human thymus. Sequencing used immunoSEQ multiplex PCR; TCRdb keeps in-frame clones, though not all of them. The table has hundreds of thousands of clones, 70% to 80% seen once. Germline lookup yields CDR1 SEHNR and CDR2 FQNEAQ (reference sequence). V was shortened by 11 bases and J by 4 bases, with 12 bases between the two germline ends. CDR3 size: 12 residues. The sample was also linked to a second study, of human thymus T cells. That work contributes: Corrective surgery for congenital heart defects was being performed on the healthy Finnish infants who were the donors. Resections removed during corrective heart surgery provided the thymus tissue used. Repertoires sampled from thymus and blood appeared biased in V and J gene usage. There were highly overlapping thymic repertoires among unrelated individuals, as related research reported.

This receptor was obtained from a boy under two years old with a congenital heart defect. Sequencing input: thymocytes. V is TRBV7-9 and J is TRBJ1-3, with D perhaps matching TRBD1 (6 bases). This CDR3 is CAAGVSGNTIYF. CDR3 nucleotides: TGTGCCGCAGGGGTGAGCGGAAACACCATATATTTT.